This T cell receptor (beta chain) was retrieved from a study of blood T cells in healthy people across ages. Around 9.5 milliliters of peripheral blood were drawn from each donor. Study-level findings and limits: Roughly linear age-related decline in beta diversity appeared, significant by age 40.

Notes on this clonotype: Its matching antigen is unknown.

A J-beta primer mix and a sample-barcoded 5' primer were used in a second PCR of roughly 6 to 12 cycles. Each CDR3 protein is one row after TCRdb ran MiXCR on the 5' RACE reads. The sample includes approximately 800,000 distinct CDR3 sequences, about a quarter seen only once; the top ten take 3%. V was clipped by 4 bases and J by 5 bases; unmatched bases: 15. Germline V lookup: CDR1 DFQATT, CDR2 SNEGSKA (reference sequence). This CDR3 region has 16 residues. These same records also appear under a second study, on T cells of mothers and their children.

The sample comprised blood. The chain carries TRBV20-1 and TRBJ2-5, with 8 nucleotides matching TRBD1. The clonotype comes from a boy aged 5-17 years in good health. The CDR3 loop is CSATLAAGGRRETQYF. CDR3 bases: TGCAGTGCTACACTGGCGGCAGGGGGCCGTAGGGAGACCCAGTACTTC.